This passage covers 16 T cell receptor beta chains from one sample sequenced in a study of T cell responses to AZD1222 COVID-19 vaccine. TCRdb's table, derived via immunoSEQ multiplex PCR, lists solely in-frame clones and lacks some. The sample lists about 170,000 clones, around 90% occurring once. The sequenced sample was peripheral blood, obtained 28 days after the second AZD1222 dose. These receptors were taken from an adult who received the AZD1222 COVID-19 vaccine.

This sequence joins TRBV7-9 and TRBJ1-2, with D hard to call. CDR1 SEHNR and CDR2 FQNEAQ come from the germline V gene (reference sequence). The V end was cut by 5 bases, the J end by 8 bases, with 15 bases between. The CDR3 runs 13 residues. The CDR3 nucleotides read TGTGCCAGCAGCCCTACCGGGCGGCTCGGCTACACCTTC. It translates to CASSPTGRLGYTF.

The chain uses TRBV19 and TRBJ2-3; D is ambiguous. Germline V gene lookup returns CDR1 LNHDA and CDR2 SQIVND (reference sequence). The germline V and J ends were trimmed by 10 bases and 0 bases, with 20 bases remaining between them. The CDR3 consists of 16 residues. The DNA for the CDR3 is TGTGCCACTACTCGCCGGGCAGTATCTAGCACAGATACGCAGTATTTT. This sequence encodes CATTRRAVSSTDTQYF.

This chain uses TRBV6-2 or TRBV6-3 with TRBJ2-4; D perhaps matches TRBD1 (6 bases). Germline values: CDR1 MNHEY, CDR2 SVGEGT. The germline V and J ends were trimmed by 1 base and 3 bases, with 28 bases remaining between them. The CDR3 spans 21 residues. CDR3 DNA sequence: TGTGCCAGCAGTTACTATCGCCGGCAGGGGAAGATCGGAGAGAGCAAAAACATTCAGTACTTC. Its protein product is CASSYYRRQGKIGESKNIQYF.

The rearrangement joins TRBV4-2 to TRBJ1-1; D unresolved. V lost 1 base and J 7 bases, leaving 13 bases between the germline ends. The germline CDR1 and CDR2 sequences are LGHNA and YNFKEQ. This CDR3 spans 14 amino acids. CDR3 DNA: TGTGCCAGCAGCCAAGTTGGTCAGAAAAATGAAGCTTTCTTT. It specifies CASSQVGQKNEAFF.

This clone occurred once. The chain links TRBV19 to TRBJ1-2; 7 bases are shared with TRBD1. Trimming removed 3 bases from V and 2 bases from J; junction bases left unmatched: 3. This CDR3 has 14 residues. From germline, CDR1 is LNHDA and CDR2 SQIVND (reference sequence). CDR3 nucleotide sequence: TGTGCCAGTAGTATTGACAGGGCGAACTATGGCTACACCTTC. It codes for CASSIDRANYGYTF.

V usage is TRBV2 and J usage is TRBJ1-2; D possibly corresponds to TRBD1 (6 bases). Germline V gene lookup returns CDR1 SNHLY and CDR2 FYNNEI. The CDR3 runs to 15 residues. Between the trimmed V and J ends, which lost 7 bases and 4 bases, there was a span of 19 bases. CDR3 in DNA: TGTGCCAGCAAGGGGGACACAGGCATTGTCTATGGCTACACCTTC. It is translated as CASKGDTGIVYGYTF.

V and J are TRBV11-1 and TRBJ2-7, with TRBD2 identical over 10 bases. Germline-derived CDR1 and CDR2 are SGHAT and FQDESV (reference sequence). CDR3 size: 15 residues. Trimming removed 6 bases from V and 4 bases from J; junction bases left unmatched: 9. In nucleotides, the CDR3 is TGTGCCAGCAGTCCAACACTAGCGGGGAGTTACGAGCAGTACTTC. It codes for CASSPTLAGSYEQYF.

V usage is TRBV14 and J usage is TRBJ2-7; TRBD2 matches 14 bases. The germline V gene has CDR1 SGHDN and CDR2 FVKESK. The CDR3 has 17 amino acids. Trimming took 0 bases from V and 4 from J; bases not matched to a gene: 5. The chain's CDR3 is CASSQEWGTSGGYEQYF. The CDR3 DNA sequence: TGTGCCAGCAGCCAAGAATGGGGGACTAGCGGGGGATACGAGCAGTACTTC.

The chain carries TRBV24-1 and TRBJ1-5; D gene unclear. In germline, CDR1 is KGHDR, CDR2 SFDVKD. CDR3 length: 13 amino acids. Trimming took 0 bases from V and 11 from J, leaving 10 bases between them. The CDR3 nucleotides are TGTGCCACCAGTGATTTGGGGGAAAGGTCCCAGCATTTT. This translates into CATSDLGERSQHF.

V and J are TRBV2 and TRBJ1-1; the D is unclear. From germline, CDR1 is SNHLY and CDR2 FYNNEI. The CDR3 loop spans 13 amino acids. V lost 4 bases and J lost 0, with 6 bases in between. In DNA form, the CDR3 reads TGTGCCAGCAGTGTCCGCGTGAACACTGAAGCTTTCTTT. As protein: CASSVRVNTEAFF.

V usage is TRBV30 and J usage is TRBJ1-5; D may be TRBD1 (6 bases). Germline loops: CDR1 GTSNPN, CDR2 SVGIG (reference sequence). V was trimmed by 3 bases and J by 5 bases, leaving 14 bases between them. The CDR3 is 14 residues long. The CDR3, as DNA: TGTGCCTGGAGCACAGGGTCGTCCTATCAGCCCCAGCATTTT. This gives the protein CAWSTGSSYQPQHF.

This clone was observed once. The V call is TRBV5-6, the J call TRBJ1-6; no clear D. Germline loops: CDR1 SGHDT, CDR2 YYEEEE. V was clipped by 0 bases and J by 14 bases, with 12 bases between them. CDR3 length: 13 amino acids. In DNA form, the CDR3 reads TGTGCCAGCAGCTTGGCCCGCCTGTCGGCCCTCCACTTT. As protein: CASSLARLSALHF.

The CDR3 protein is CASSPRGGVNGYTF. The CDR3 DNA reads TGTGCCAGCAGCCCCCGGGGAGGGGTAAATGGCTACACCTTC. V usage is TRBV6-5 and J usage is TRBJ1-2, with D possibly matching TRBD1 (5 bases). The length of the CDR3 is 14 residues. CDR1 MNHEY and CDR2 SVGAGI come from the germline V gene. V lost 6 bases, J lost 6 bases, and 17 bases lay in between.

V usage is TRBV5-1 and J usage is TRBJ2-5; maybe TRBD2 (6 bases). The CDR3 is 15 amino acids. Between the trimmed V and J ends, which lost 0 bases and 5 bases, there was a span of 14 bases. Germline CDR1 SGHRS, CDR2 YFSETQ. For the CDR3, the DNA is TGCGCCAGCAGCTTGGGCGGGACTGGCACGGAGACCCAGTACTTC. Its protein product is CASSLGGTGTETQYF.

The rearrangement joins TRBV20-1 to TRBJ1-2, with D possibly TRBD1 on 5 matching bases. CDR1 and CDR2 (germline): DFQATT, SNEGSKA (reference sequence). The CDR3 is made up of 11 amino acids. V lost 6 bases, J lost 8 bases, and 13 bases lay in between. The DNA of the CDR3 is TGCAGTGCACCCGGGACTATAGGCTACACCTTC. Protein: CSAPGTIGYTF.

This chain connects TRBV11-2 to TRBJ1-1; weak D call: TRBD1 (5 bases). The CDR3 sequence is 15 residues long. The germline gives CDR1 SGHAT, CDR2 FQNNGV. V was pared by 5 bases and J by 1 base, with 14 bases between. The CDR3 protein is CASSRQLGENTEAFF. Written as DNA, the CDR3 is TGTGCCAGCAGCCGACAACTGGGGGAGAACACTGAAGCTTTCTTT.